The source of this T cell receptor beta chain is a study of cytomegalovirus exposure and HLA in healthy donors. The sample holds a few counts of this clone. V lost 0 bases to trimming and J lost 2 bases, with 5 bases between them. Per the germline V gene, CDR1 is SGHVS and CDR2 is FQNEAQ. The CDR3 contains 13 residues. Amplification used 60 Vbeta primers and 13 Jbeta primers. In the original workflow: Per a later analysis, the number of unique TCR beta chains was approximately 80 million, of which around 9.9 million were shared. Generated by immunoSEQ multiplex PCR, the TCRdb table keeps only in-frame clones and is missing some. V and J calls and clone size are copied from that table; D and trimming were computed from the DNA. The repertoire consists of about 140,000 clones, with less than 85% occurring once and the leading ten covering 1.5% to 2%.

The TCR originated in a man aged 40-50 years in good health and CMV-seronegative. The material sequenced was PBMCs. This chain joins TRBV7-8 and TRBJ2-7, with D perhaps matching TRBD1 (5 bases). The CDR3 loop is CASSLAGAYEQYF. The CDR3 region has the DNA TGTGCCAGCAGCTTAGCAGGGGCCTACGAGCAGTACTTC.